This TCR beta chain was sequenced during a study of CD8 T cells in Susac syndrome. The V end was cut by 4 bases, the J end by 8 bases, with 30 bases between. The CDR3 has 19 residues. CDR1 is MNHEY, CDR2 SMNVEV, per germline (reference sequence). TCR beta was sequenced from blood CD8+ and CD4+ T cells. It was with random hexamers that roughly 0.5 to 1 ug RNA was reverse transcribed. A single record per CDR3 protein comes from TCRdb applying MiXCR to the immunoSEQ multiplex PCR reads. The sample contains roughly 190,000 distinct CDR3 sequences, approximately 94% of which appear only once. The sequence was obtained from a human donor in good health. The chain employs TRBV27 and TRBJ1-5; a weak D match, TRBD1 (5 bases). What was sequenced was CD4+ T cells from PBMCs. CDR3 protein: CASSSSSGAYEIMLKPQHF. The CDR3 coding sequence is TGTGCCAGCAGTTCCTCCTCCGGGGCATACGAGATCATGTTGAAGCCCCAGCATTTT.